This is a list of T cell receptor beta chains from one sample in a study of radiotherapy plus CTLA-4 blockade in lung cancer. Produced via immunoSEQ multiplex PCR; TCRdb's table is partial and in-frame only. The sample lists some 32,000 clones; 70% were seen once. The material was peripheral blood, obtained from a patient treated with radiotherapy plus ipilimumab. These receptor sequences come from a human donor with non-small cell lung cancer who had stable disease on radiotherapy plus ipilimumab. Each CDR3 is given with its conserved first and last residue. Fields, in order: D gene, V gene, clone size, J gene, CDR3 protein, CDR3 DNA. D genes are given only for firm matches. Size is stated for part of the rows, as once, few or many counts, or as a class when the clone is expanded.

-	TRBV19	few	TRBJ2-7	CASSQPGMSSYEQYF	TGTGCCAGTAGTCAACCAGGAATGAGCTCCTACGAGCAGTACTTC
TRBD2	TRBV28	-	TRBJ2-7	CASSSRLGGLSYEQYF	TGTGCCAGCAGTTCGCGTTTGGGAGGGCTCTCCTACGAGCAGTACTTC
-	TRBV10-3	medium-sized	TRBJ1-3	CAISGVQGPRNTIYF	TGTGCCATCAGCGGGGTTCAGGGACCTAGAAACACCATATATTTT
TRBD2	TRBV4-3	-	TRBJ2-2	CASSHPRGAGAFGELFF	TGCGCCAGCAGCCACCCCCGGGGAGCGGGAGCGTTCGGGGAGCTGTTTTTT
-	TRBV27	-	TRBJ1-3	CASSLSDGRYSGNTIYF	TGTGCCAGCAGTTTATCGGACGGCCGTTACTCTGGAAACACCATATATTTT
TRBD1	TRBV28	-	TRBJ1-4	CASSYDRATNEKLFF	TGTGCCAGCAGTTACGACAGGGCGACTAATGAAAAACTGTTTTTT
-	TRBV7-7	-	TRBJ2-1	CASTNISPPNEQFF	TGTGCTAGCACCAATATTTCCCCCCCCAATGAGCAGTTCTTC
TRBD2	TRBV7-2	-	TRBJ2-7	CASSRAGGVNEQYF	TGTGCCAGCAGCCGAGCGGGGGGGGTCAACGAGCAGTACTTC
-	TRBV29-1	-	TRBJ2-2	CSVEGYGSGGGSGELFF	TGCAGCGTTGAAGGGTATGGGAGCGGAGGGGGGTCCGGGGAGCTGTTTTTT
-	TRBV6-5	-	TRBJ1-3	CASSETLGNTIYF	TGTGCCAGCAGCGAGACCCTCGGAAACACCATATATTTT
-	TRBV10-2	-	TRBJ1-5	CASSHLVNQPQHF	TGCGCCAGCAGTCATCTCGTTAATCAGCCCCAGCATTTT
-	TRBV6-4	-	TRBJ1-3	CASSDSPWGTGNTIYF	TGTGCCAGCAGTGACAGCCCTTGGGGGACTGGAAACACCATATATTTT
-	TRBV5-1	few	TRBJ1-3	CASSLTGSGNTIYF	TGCGCCAGCAGCTTGACAGGGTCTGGAAACACCATATATTTT
-	TRBV7-2	few	TRBJ1-1	CASSGGTANTEAFF	TGTGCCAGCAGCGGCGGGACGGCGAACACTGAAGCTTTCTTT
-	TRBV6-1	-	TRBJ1-4	CASSVTGSNEKLFF	TGTGCCAGCAGTGTAACAGGGTCTAATGAAAAACTGTTTTTT
TRBD2	TRBV7-9	-	TRBJ2-7	CASTLSGRSYEQYF	TGTGCCAGCACCCTTAGCGGGAGGTCCTACGAGCAGTACTTC
-	TRBV7-6	once	TRBJ1-3	CASSAGGGRNSGNTIYF	TGTGCCAGCAGCGCAGGCGGAGGCAGGAACTCTGGAAACACCATATATTTT
TRBD2	TRBV7-2	-	TRBJ2-4	CASSLDLGLAGGKNIQYF	TGTGCCAGCAGCTTAGACTTGGGACTAGCGGGAGGGAAAAACATTCAGTACTTC
TRBD1	TRBV19	-	TRBJ1-1	CASSWGQGENTEAFF	TGTGCCAGTAGTTGGGGACAGGGGGAGAACACTGAAGCTTTCTTT
TRBD2	TRBV7-2	-	TRBJ2-6	CASSSRLAGAGGANVLTF	TGTGCCAGCAGCTCTCGACTAGCGGGAGCGGGAGGGGCCAACGTCCTGACTTTC
-	TRBV19	-	TRBJ2-5	CASSATGRMQETQYF	TGTGCCAGTAGTGCCACGGGACGGATGCAAGAGACCCAGTACTTC
-	TRBV2	-	TRBJ2-7	CASRSAYSRSYEQYF	TGTGCCAGCAGATCCGCGTACAGCCGGTCCTACGAGCAGTACTTC
TRBD1	TRBV27	few	TRBJ2-7	CASSNPDRAHYEQYF	TGTGCCAGCTCGAACCCGGACAGGGCCCACTACGAGCAGTACTTC
TRBD2	TRBV6-1	few	TRBJ2-7	CASRQPGLAYEQYF	TGTGCCAGCAGGCAACCGGGACTAGCCTACGAGCAGTACTTC
TRBD2	TRBV5-1	-	TRBJ2-3	CASSLSGTSGSTTSTDTQYF	TGCGCCAGCAGCTTATCCGGGACTAGCGGGTCAACGACTAGCACAGATACGCAGTATTTT
-	TRBV19	-	TRBJ2-6	CASKNPASGANVLTF	TGTGCCAGTAAAAATCCGGCCTCTGGGGCCAACGTCCTGACTTTC
-	TRBV7-9	-	TRBJ2-1	CASRLIHNEQFF	TGTGCCAGCCGACTGATCCACAATGAGCAGTTCTTC
-	TRBV28	-	TRBJ2-7	CASSLRGREYEQYF	TGTGCCAGCAGCCTCCGGGGGCGGGAGTACGAGCAGTACTTC
TRBD2	TRBV10-1	-	TRBJ2-3	CATAAGGPNTQYF	TGCGCCACAGCAGCGGGAGGGCCTAATACGCAGTATTTT
TRBD1	TRBV11-2	-	TRBJ2-2	CASSTHRGSTGELFF	TGTGCCAGCAGCACCCACAGGGGGAGCACCGGGGAGCTGTTTTTT
TRBD2	TRBV28	-	TRBJ2-7	CASIPSGPSYEQYF	TGTGCCAGCATCCCTAGCGGGCCCTCCTACGAGCAGTACTTC
TRBD1	TRBV4-1	-	TRBJ1-1	CASSLTGTGVGWTEAFF	TGCGCCAGCAGCCTCACCGGGACAGGGGTAGGGTGGACTGAAGCTTTCTTT
TRBD2	TRBV2	-	TRBJ2-1	CASSELSGGLEQFF	TGTGCCAGCAGTGAGCTTAGCGGGGGCCTTGAGCAGTTCTTC
TRBD2	TRBV5-4	few	TRBJ2-7	CASSLLAGGVYEQYF	TGTGCCAGCAGCCTACTAGCGGGAGGGGTCTACGAGCAGTACTTC
-	TRBV7-2	-	TRBJ2-1	CASTVRDEQFF	TGTGCCAGCACCGTTAGGGACGAGCAGTTCTTC
TRBD2	TRBV7-2	-	TRBJ2-5	CASSMTSGSGAGTQYF	TGTGCCAGCAGCATGACTAGCGGGAGTGGGGCAGGGACCCAGTACTTC
-	TRBV6-5	few	TRBJ1-5	CASSRGGDQPQHF	TGTGCCAGCAGTAGGGGTGGGGATCAGCCCCAGCATTTT
TRBD2	TRBV27	-	TRBJ2-7	CASRGTSGSSYEQYF	TGTGCCAGCAGGGGGACTAGCGGGAGTAGCTACGAGCAGTACTTC
-	TRBV6-5	once	TRBJ2-1	CASLGGSVDEQFF	TGTGCCAGCCTAGGGGGAAGCGTCGATGAGCAGTTCTTC
-	TRBV11-3	-	TRBJ2-5	CASSFGQAERETQYF	TGTGCCAGCAGCTTTGGGCAGGCCGAGAGGGAGACCCAGTACTTC
TRBD1	TRBV7-3	-	TRBJ2-3	CASSPDRVGTDTQYF	TGTGCCAGCAGCCCCGACAGGGTTGGCACAGATACGCAGTATTTT
-	TRBV29-1	-	TRBJ2-7	CSAETGRAYEQYF	TGCAGCGCCGAGACAGGGAGGGCCTACGAGCAGTACTTC
-	TRBV7-2	-	TRBJ1-3	CASSRSRGGSGTGNTIYF	TGTGCCAGCAGCCGAAGTCGGGGAGGGAGTGGTACTGGAAACACCATATATTTT
-	TRBV6-5	few	TRBJ2-5	CASSYPLDVQETQYF	TGTGCCAGCAGTTACCCCCTGGACGTCCAAGAGACCCAGTACTTC
-	TRBV2	-	TRBJ2-3	CASSEFSESDTQYF	TGTGCCAGCAGTGAATTTAGCGAGTCAGATACGCAGTATTTT
-	TRBV7-2	-	TRBJ2-3	CASSLLGGTDTQYF	TGTGCCAGCAGCTTACTTGGGGGCACAGATACGCAGTATTTT
-	TRBV20-1	few	TRBJ2-3	CSAPQGTQYF	TGCAGTGCTCCGCAGGGGACCCAGTATTTT
-	TRBV11-2	-	TRBJ2-3	CASSQPMDTQYF	TGTGCCAGCAGTCAACCCATGGATACGCAGTATTTT
-	TRBV10-1	-	TRBJ1-1	CASRGQGELNTEAFF	TGCGCCAGCAGAGGGCAGGGCGAACTGAACACTGAAGCTTTCTTT
-	TRBV7-9	-	TRBJ2-7	CASSPPGAGTYEQYF	TGTGCCAGCAGCCCCCCAGGGGCAGGAACCTACGAGCAGTACTTC
-	TRBV19	-	TRBJ1-2	CASSMLVEANYGYTF	TGTGCCAGTAGTATGTTAGTAGAAGCTAACTATGGCTACACCTTC
-	TRBV11-3	-	TRBJ2-2	CASSLRVSTSTGELFF	TGTGCCAGCAGCTTAAGGGTCTCGACCAGCACCGGGGAGCTGTTTTTT
-	TRBV2	few	TRBJ1-2	CASSDKWGQNYGYTF	TGTGCCAGCAGTGATAAATGGGGCCAAAACTATGGCTACACCTTC
-	TRBV9	-	TRBJ1-2	CASSVDPTAGRGYTF	TGTGCCAGCAGCGTAGACCCAACAGCAGGGAGGGGCTACACCTTC
-	TRBV18	-	TRBJ2-3	CASSPGGAHRTQYF	TGTGCCAGCTCACCTGGTGGGGCCCATCGTACGCAGTATTTT
TRBD2	TRBV2	-	TRBJ2-3	CASRRRAGDGDTQYF	TGTGCCAGCCGCCGGCGAGCGGGAGACGGAGATACGCAGTATTTT
TRBD2	TRBV5-1	-	TRBJ2-7	CASRGTGRAVGEQYF	TGCGCCAGCAGAGGGACCGGGAGGGCCGTCGGAGAGCAGTACTTC
-	TRBV19	medium-sized	TRBJ2-2	CASSIGGQGTGELFF	TGTGCCAGTAGTATTGGGGGGCAAGGGACCGGGGAGCTGTTTTTT
TRBD1	TRBV18	-	TRBJ1-2	CASSPAGTVDGYTF	TGTGCCAGCTCACCGGCAGGGACAGTTGACGGCTACACCTTC